The rows below give T cell receptor beta chains drawn from one sample of a study of blood T cell repertoires in COVID-19. Only in-frame clones appear in the TCRdb table, and some are missing; sequencing was by immunoSEQ multiplex PCR. The sample holds about 300,000 clones, 80% to 95% seen once. Material for sequencing was peripheral blood. Receptor source: a woman in her 30s with COVID-19, enrolled during active disease. Each CDR3 is given with its conserved first and last residue. D genes are given only for firm matches. Not all rows give a size; the values are once, few, many and, for expanded clones, a class.

CDR3 DNA: TGTGCCAGCAGCCAATCGGGGGGGGTCACAGATACGCAGTATTTT
CDR3 protein: CASSQSGGVTDTQYF
clone size: few
D gene: TRBD2
V gene: TRBV3-1/TRBV3-2
J gene: TRBJ2-3

CDR3 DNA: TGTGCCAGCAGTGTCGAGAGCGAAAAACTGTTTTTT
CDR3 protein: CASSVESEKLFF
clone size: NA
D gene: NA
V gene: TRBV2
J gene: TRBJ1-4

CDR3 DNA: TGTGCCTGGAGTACGGGACTAGCGGGATTCTTCACAGATACGCAGTATTTT
CDR3 protein: CAWSTGLAGFFTDTQYF
clone size: NA
D gene: TRBD2
V gene: TRBV30
J gene: TRBJ2-3

CDR3 DNA: TGTGCCAGCAGCAACAGCCACGAGCAGTACTTC
CDR3 protein: CASSNSHEQYF
clone size: NA
D gene: NA
V gene: TRBV2
J gene: TRBJ2-7

CDR3 DNA: TGTGCCAGCAGCTTGGGATTGGGGGCGCGTACTAATGAAAAACTGTTTTTT
CDR3 protein: CASSLGLGARTNEKLFF
clone size: NA
D gene: NA
V gene: TRBV5-8
J gene: TRBJ1-4

CDR3 DNA: TGTGCCAGCAGGACTAGCGGGAGTGGGGAGACCCAGTACTTC
CDR3 protein: CASRTSGSGETQYF
clone size: few
D gene: TRBD2
V gene: TRBV5-8
J gene: TRBJ2-5

CDR3 DNA: TGTGCCAGCAGTGACTGGACTAGCGGGAGGAATGAGCAGTTCTTC
CDR3 protein: CASSDWTSGRNEQFF
clone size: NA
D gene: TRBD2
V gene: TRBV6-4
J gene: TRBJ2-1

CDR3 DNA: TGTGCCAGCAGCCGGAGGGGGGGGGACTCCTACAATGAGCAGTTCTTC
CDR3 protein: CASSRRGGDSYNEQFF
clone size: NA
D gene: NA
V gene: TRBV3-1/TRBV3-2
J gene: TRBJ2-1

CDR3 DNA: TGTGCCAGCTCACCCGGGATCAATCAGCCCCAGCATTTT
CDR3 protein: CASSPGINQPQHF
clone size: NA
D gene: NA
V gene: TRBV18
J gene: TRBJ1-5

CDR3 DNA: TGTGCCAGCAGTTACTGGCCTTCGACCTACGAGCAGTACTTC
CDR3 protein: CASSYWPSTYEQYF
clone size: NA
D gene: NA
V gene: TRBV6-6
J gene: TRBJ2-7

CDR3 DNA: TGTGCCAGCAACCCAACTAGCGTTCGGGAGACCCAGTACTTC
CDR3 protein: CASNPTSVRETQYF
clone size: NA
D gene: TRBD2
V gene: TRBV2
J gene: TRBJ2-5

CDR3 DNA: TGTGCCAGTAGTTCTTCGAGGACACCGGTTCTTGCAACTAATGAAAAACTGTTTTTT
CDR3 protein: CASSSSRTPVLATNEKLFF
clone size: NA
D gene: NA
V gene: TRBV19
J gene: TRBJ1-4

CDR3 DNA: TGTGCCAGTAGTAGGACAGGGGGCACAGATACGCAGTATTTT
CDR3 protein: CASSRTGGTDTQYF
clone size: NA
D gene: TRBD1
V gene: TRBV19
J gene: TRBJ2-3

CDR3 DNA: TGTGCCAGCAGCTTTCTAGCGGGAAACAATGAGCAGTTCTTC
CDR3 protein: CASSFLAGNNEQFF
clone size: NA
D gene: TRBD2
V gene: TRBV7-3
J gene: TRBJ2-1

CDR3 DNA: TGTGCCAGCAGCTTACCCCAACTACCACCTCGAGGCAATGAGCAGTTCTTC
CDR3 protein: CASSLPQLPPRGNEQFF
clone size: NA
D gene: NA
V gene: TRBV7-9
J gene: TRBJ2-1

CDR3 DNA: TGTGCCAGCAGCTTCAGGGCCCTGAATTCACCCCTCCACTTT
CDR3 protein: CASSFRALNSPLHF
clone size: NA
D gene: NA
V gene: TRBV5-6
J gene: TRBJ1-6

CDR3 DNA: TGTGCCACCAGCCATACTAGCGGGAGTCCTACCGGGGAGCTGTTTTTT
CDR3 protein: CATSHTSGSPTGELFF
clone size: once
D gene: TRBD2
V gene: TRBV15
J gene: TRBJ2-2

CDR3 DNA: TGCGCCAGCAGCTTCCAGGGAATCGGGTCTGGAAACACCATATATTTT
CDR3 protein: CASSFQGIGSGNTIYF
clone size: NA
D gene: NA
V gene: TRBV5-1
J gene: TRBJ1-3

CDR3 DNA: TGTGCCAGCAGTTCCGGTGGGACAGCCTCTGAAGCTTTCTTT
CDR3 protein: CASSSGGTASEAFF
clone size: NA
D gene: TRBD1
V gene: TRBV6-5
J gene: TRBJ1-1

CDR3 DNA: TGTGCCACCAGCAAACGACTAGCGGGAGGTTACGAGCAGTACTTC
CDR3 protein: CATSKRLAGGYEQYF
clone size: once
D gene: TRBD2
V gene: TRBV15
J gene: TRBJ2-7

CDR3 DNA: TGTGCCAGTAGTATACGGCTAGCGGGGGACAATGAGCAGTTCTTC
CDR3 protein: CASSIRLAGDNEQFF
clone size: NA
D gene: TRBD2
V gene: TRBV19
J gene: TRBJ2-1

CDR3 DNA: TGTGCCAGCAGCCGACTAGCGGGAGGGTTAGTTACAGATACGCAGTATTTT
CDR3 protein: CASSRLAGGLVTDTQYF
clone size: NA
D gene: TRBD2
V gene: TRBV5-6
J gene: TRBJ2-3

CDR3 DNA: TGTGCCAGCACCCCAGGGGTTGGCTACACCTTC
CDR3 protein: CASTPGVGYTF
clone size: NA
D gene: NA
V gene: TRBV2
J gene: TRBJ1-2

CDR3 DNA: TGTGCCAGCAGCTTAGCGGTTGGGACTAGCGGGAGTACCGGGGAGCTGTTTTTT
CDR3 protein: CASSLAVGTSGSTGELFF
clone size: NA
D gene: TRBD2
V gene: TRBV7-9
J gene: TRBJ2-2

CDR3 DNA: TGTGCCAGCAGCCCCCAGGGGGCCACCTACGAGCAGTACTTC
CDR3 protein: CASSPQGATYEQYF
clone size: NA
D gene: TRBD1
V gene: TRBV7-2
J gene: TRBJ2-7

CDR3 DNA: TGTGCCAGCAGCTTCGGGTGGGGGCCCGGGGAGCTGTTTTTT
CDR3 protein: CASSFGWGPGELFF
clone size: NA
D gene: NA
V gene: TRBV5-5
J gene: TRBJ2-2

CDR3 DNA: TGTGCCAGTAGTCGCCACACAGTCGGGACAGGGAGGAATCAGCCCCAGCATTTT
CDR3 protein: CASSRHTVGTGRNQPQHF
clone size: NA
D gene: TRBD1
V gene: TRBV19
J gene: TRBJ1-5

CDR3 DNA: TGCGCCAGCAGCTCGGGGGACAGGGCAACTGGGGCCAACGTCCTGACTTTC
CDR3 protein: CASSSGDRATGANVLTF
clone size: NA
D gene: TRBD1
V gene: TRBV5-1
J gene: TRBJ2-6

CDR3 DNA: TGTGCCAGCAGTTATGACAGGGGGCGGACGAATTCACCCCTCCACTTT
CDR3 protein: CASSYDRGRTNSPLHF
clone size: NA
D gene: TRBD1
V gene: TRBV2
J gene: TRBJ1-6

CDR3 DNA: TGTGCCAGCAGTTTAGGGGGGTGGCTATATGGCTACACCTTC
CDR3 protein: CASSLGGWLYGYTF
clone size: few
D gene: NA
V gene: TRBV28
J gene: TRBJ1-2

CDR3 DNA: TGTGCCAGCAGTGAAGCACTCGAGGGTTCACCCCTCCACTTT
CDR3 protein: CASSEALEGSPLHF
clone size: NA
D gene: NA
V gene: TRBV6-1
J gene: TRBJ1-6

CDR3 DNA: TGCGCCAGCAGTGATCGGAGCTACAATGAGCAGTTCTTC
CDR3 protein: CASSDRSYNEQFF
clone size: NA
D gene: NA
V gene: TRBV10-1
J gene: TRBJ2-1

CDR3 DNA: TGCGCCAGCGGGGGTGGGGGGACCGACTATGGCTACACCTTC
CDR3 protein: CASGGGGTDYGYTF
clone size: NA
D gene: NA
V gene: TRBV10-2
J gene: TRBJ1-2

CDR3 DNA: TGTGCCAGCAGTTACAGGGGCATAAGCCCTAACTATGGCTACACCTTC
CDR3 protein: CASSYRGISPNYGYTF
clone size: once
D gene: NA
V gene: TRBV6-5
J gene: TRBJ1-2

CDR3 DNA: TGTGCCAGCAGCGCAGGACAGGGCGTTCGGAAGGGAGGAAACACCATATATTTT
CDR3 protein: CASSAGQGVRKGGNTIYF
clone size: once
D gene: TRBD1
V gene: TRBV9
J gene: TRBJ1-3

CDR3 DNA: TGTGCCAGCTCACTAGGGGGTTACGAGCAGTACTTC
CDR3 protein: CASSLGGYEQYF
clone size: once
D gene: NA
V gene: TRBV18
J gene: TRBJ2-7

CDR3 DNA: TGTGCCTGGAGTGTCTGGACAGGAACTAACTATGGCTACACCTTC
CDR3 protein: CAWSVWTGTNYGYTF
clone size: once
D gene: TRBD1
V gene: TRBV30
J gene: TRBJ1-2